This T cell receptor (beta chain) was observed in a study of metastatic and nonmetastatic thyroid tumors. This clone was counted ten times or more. With MiXCR, TCRdb called clones anew from the PCR reads. There are about 92,000 clones in the sample; more than 13% occur only once, and 3.6% lies in the top ten. V dropped 7 bases and J dropped 5 bases, with 19 bases sitting between them. In germline, CDR1 is SQVTM, CDR2 ANQGSEA. The CDR3 runs 14 residues. There were no patients who had received any treatment before thyroid surgery. This clonotype was obtained from a female donor with papillary thyroid cancer or a benign thyroid nodule (not recorded which). Some clones in this sample may be carry-over from other donors' samples. Sequencing input: blood. The chain uses TRBV29-1 and TRBJ2-3; unclear D gene. The CDR3 loop is CSAKEHTIGDTQYF. The CDR3 DNA reads TGCAGCGCCAAGGAACACACGATAGGAGATACGCAGTATTTT.